This T cell receptor (beta chain) was recovered during a study of PD-1 blockade in classical Hodgkin lymphoma. Study-level findings and limits: The study found that TCR diversity rose significantly by C4D1 in CD4+ but not CD8+ cells. The study found complete responders had baseline diversity similar to newly diagnosed patients. Still unresolved is the cause of the repertoire differences, which may be disease activity or prior therapy.

This clone appeared a single time. The antigen is unknown. Sequencing was performed with immunoSEQ multiplex PCR; in TCRdb, only in-frame clones are kept and a portion is missing. The sample includes about 20,000 clones, around three quarters of them seen just once. Documented time point: cycle 4 day 1 (C4D1), after more than 5 weeks of nivolumab. Relapse was seen in all patients after autologous stem cell transplantation, and brentuximab vedotin exposure was variable. Complete response, partial response or progressive disease was recorded as best response. Germline assignment: CDR1 LNHNV and CDR2 YYDKDF (reference sequence). The CDR3 is 14 amino acids. V shed 2 bases and J shed 5 bases, with 12 bases lying between them.

The source of this sequence is a human donor with classical Hodgkin lymphoma. Sequenced here: peripheral blood mononuclear cells (PBMCs), sampled before the fourth cycle of nivolumab. The rearrangement joins TRBV15 to TRBJ2-5; no definite D call. The CDR3: CATSRRTETETQYF. The CDR3 DNA follows: TGTGCCACCAGCAGACGAACAGAGACGGAGACCCAGTACTTC.